The clone carrying this TCR beta chain was seen a few times. Its antigen is as yet unknown. At least 7 million PBMCs were isolated per sample. Through a sample-barcoded 5' primer and a J-beta primer mix, a second PCR was run for roughly 6 to 11 cycles. Every cDNA was tagged by a template-switch adaptor with 12 random nucleotides. TCRdb called the 5' RACE reads again in MiXCR, with one record for every CDR3 protein. The sample shows about 780,000 distinct CDR3 sequences, about half of them seen only once. These data belong to a study of blood T cells in healthy people across ages. Findings and limits, study-wide: A greater number of naive CD4+ cells and higher diversity distinguished long-lived donors from aged donors.

Trimming stripped 0 bases from V and 1 base from J, with 9 bases between. The CDR3 sequence is 15 residues long. The germline CDR1 and CDR2 sequences are SGHDN and FVKESK. The clonotype comes from a man older than 75 in good health. The sequencing sample was made of blood. The chain has TRBV14 and TRBJ1-1; D unclear. The CDR3 reads CASSQEGSGNTEAFF. CDR3 nucleotides: TGTGCCAGCAGCCAAGAGGGCTCAGGGAACACTGAAGCTTTCTTT.